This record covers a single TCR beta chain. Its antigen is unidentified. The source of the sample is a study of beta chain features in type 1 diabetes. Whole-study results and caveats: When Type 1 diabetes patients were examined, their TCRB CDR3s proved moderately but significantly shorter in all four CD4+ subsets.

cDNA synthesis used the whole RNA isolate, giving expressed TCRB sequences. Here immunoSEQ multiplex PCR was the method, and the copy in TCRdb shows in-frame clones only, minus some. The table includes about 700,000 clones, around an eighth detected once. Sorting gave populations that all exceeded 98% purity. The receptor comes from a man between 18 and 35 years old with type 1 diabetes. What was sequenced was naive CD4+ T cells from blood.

CDR3 in amino acids: CASSFAQATDTQYF. CDR3 sequence (DNA): TGTGCCAGCAGTTTCGCCCAGGCCACAGATACGCAGTATTTT. The V and J genes are TRBV28 and TRBJ2-3, with unresolved D. CDR3 length: 14 amino acids. Looked up from germline, CDR1 is MDHEN and CDR2 is SYDVKM. The ends were cut back, 3 bases at V and 2 bases at J, with 9 bases in the middle. Drawing the rest from reference TRBV28 and TRBJ2-3, the complete variable domain is DVKVTQSSRYLVKRTGEKVFLECVQDMDHENMFWYRQDPGLGLRLIYFSYDVKMKEKGDIPEGYSVSREKKERFSLILESASTNQTSMYLCASSFAQATDTQYFGPGTRLTVL.